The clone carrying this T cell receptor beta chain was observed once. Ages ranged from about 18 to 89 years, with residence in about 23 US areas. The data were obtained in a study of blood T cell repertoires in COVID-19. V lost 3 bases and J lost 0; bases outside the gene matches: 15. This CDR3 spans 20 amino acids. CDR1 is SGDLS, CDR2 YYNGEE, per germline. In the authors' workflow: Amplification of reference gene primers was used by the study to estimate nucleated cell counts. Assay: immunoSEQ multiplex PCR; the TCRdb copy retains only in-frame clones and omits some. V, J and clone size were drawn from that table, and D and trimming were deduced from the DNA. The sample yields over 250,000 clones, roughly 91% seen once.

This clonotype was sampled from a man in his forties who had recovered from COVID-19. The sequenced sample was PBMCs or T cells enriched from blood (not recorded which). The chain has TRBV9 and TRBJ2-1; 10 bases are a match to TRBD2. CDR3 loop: CASSGSGGVRVRSSYNEQFF. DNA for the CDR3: TGTGCCAGCAGCGGAAGCGGGGGGGTGCGAGTACGGTCCTCCTACAATGAGCAGTTCTTC.